The 18 T cell receptor beta chains below all came from one sample that was sequenced in a study of T cell clones after liver transplantation. Assay used: immunoSEQ multiplex PCR; TCRdb lists only in-frame clones, some missing. The sample holds over 8,500 clones, 70% to 75% seen once. Material: CD4+ T cells from blood, obtained around 32 months after liver transplant. Every receptor here comes from a human patient who received a liver transplant. Some T cells may have come from the graft donor.

This clone was seen a few times. CDR3 sequence: CASSSRDSTNTGELFF. The CDR3 bases are TGTGCCAGCAGCTCAAGGGACAGCACGAACACCGGGGAGCTGTTTTTT. The chain uses TRBV9 and TRBJ2-2; 7 positions match TRBD1. This CDR3 region has 16 residues. V gave up 4 bases and J gave up 0 bases; unmatched junction bases: 6. From germline, CDR1 is SGDLS and CDR2 YYNGEE.

A note on this clone: Other DNA sequences in the sample encode the same CDR3. The CDR3 loop reads CASSRGQGREKLFF. DNA of the CDR3: TGTGCCAGCAGTAGGGGACAGGGCCGAGAAAAACTGTTTTTT. The chain joins TRBV28 to TRBJ1-4, with 9 bases identical to TRBD1. J lost 8 bases, V lost 5 bases, and 6 bases had no gene match. CDR1 is MDHEN, CDR2 SYDVKM, per germline. The CDR3 has 14 amino acids.

V gene TRBV4-2 combines with J gene TRBJ1-2; no clear D. CDR1 LGHNA and CDR2 YNFKEQ come from the germline V gene. This CDR3 contains 16 residues. V lost 5 bases and J lost 2, with 18 bases in between. CDR3: CASSLGSFLLNYGYTF. CDR3 DNA: TGTGCCAGCAGCTTGGGATCTTTCTTGTTGAACTATGGCTACACCTTC.

CDR3 residues: CASSLGRGYEGYTF. The CDR3 nucleotides are TGTGCCAGCAGCTTAGGCAGGGGTTATGAAGGCTACACCTTC. The rearrangement joins TRBV13 to TRBJ1-2, with D possibly being TRBD1 (6 bases). Trimming pared 0 bases from V and 8 bases from J, leaving 13 bases between. Germline-derived CDR1 and CDR2 are PRHDT and FYEKMQ (reference sequence). This CDR3 is built from 14 residues.

This chain links TRBV7-2 with TRBJ1-2, with 9 positions matching TRBD1. CDR1 and CDR2 (germline): SGHTA, FQGNSA. V was clipped by 5 bases and J by 9 bases; unmatched bases: 10. The CDR3 totals 14 residues. The CDR3 DNA is TGTGCCAGCAGCCCGATGGACAGGGGTTATCGCTACACCTTC. Amino acids: CASSPMDRGYRYTF.

The rearrangement uses TRBV10-2 and TRBJ2-1; D is possibly TRBD1 (6 bases). The V end lost 2 bases, the J end lost 5 bases, and 13 bases lay between the germline ends. The V gene's germline CDR1 is WSHSY and CDR2 SAAADI. The CDR3 totals 15 residues. The chain's CDR3 is CASSEDGTPNNEQFF. The CDR3 DNA sequence: TGCGCCAGCAGTGAGGACGGGACACCTAACAATGAGCAGTTCTTC.

This clone was picked up one time. The V gene is TRBV1, the J gene TRBJ2-6. TRBV1 is a listed pseudogene. CDR3 size: 17 residues. CDR3 region: CTSRGDSLQSRANVLTF. The CDR3 DNA follows: TGCACCAGCAGAGGTGATAGTTTACAAAGTCGGGCCAACGTCCTGACTTTC.

The chain carries TRBV19 and TRBJ1-1; no firm D call. The CDR3 is 13 residues long. Per germline, CDR1 LNHDA and CDR2 SQIVND (reference sequence). V was pared by 7 bases and J by 0 bases, with 9 bases between. The CDR3 sequence: CASKDALNTEAFF. For the CDR3, the DNA is TGTGCCAGTAAAGACGCCTTGAACACTGAAGCTTTCTTT. Drawing the rest from reference TRBV19 and TRBJ1-1, the complete variable domain is DGGITQSPKYLFRKEGQNVTLSCEQNLNHDAMYWYRQDPGQGLRLIYYSQIVNDFQKGDIAEGYSVSREKKESFPLTVTSAQKNPTAFYLCASKDALNTEAFFGQGTRLTVV.

The V call is TRBV6-5, the J call TRBJ1-1, with TRBD1 matching 9 bases. The CDR3 consists of 14 residues. Trimming took 5 bases from V and 4 from J; bases not matched to a gene: 5. The germline V gene has CDR1 MNHEY and CDR2 SVGAGI. The CDR3 DNA is TGTGCCAGCAGTCCACAGGGGGCGGCCACTGAAGCTTTCTTT. It translates to CASSPQGAATEAFF.

This clone is labeled as medium-sized (0.01 to 0.1%). The chain combines TRBV29-1 with TRBJ1-1, with D possibly matching TRBD1 (6 bases). Trimming removed 4 bases at V and 3 bases at J, with 9 bases between. This CDR3 is 12 amino acids long. Per the germline V gene, CDR1 is SQVTM and CDR2 is ANQGSEA. CDR3 region: CSVVPGDTEAFF. The CDR3 nucleotides read TGCAGCGTTGTGCCAGGGGACACTGAAGCTTTCTTT.

The gene calls are TRBV6-1 and TRBJ2-1, with 9 bases that match TRBD2. CDR3 length: 16 residues. Germline values: CDR1 MNHNS, CDR2 SASEGT. V lost 4 bases to trimming and J lost 4 bases; unmatched junction nucleotides: 8. The CDR3 DNA follows: TGTGCCAGCAGTGTTTTTAGCGGGAGCCCATACAATGAGCAGTTCTTC. Amino acid sequence: CASSVFSGSPYNEQFF.

The rearrangement joins TRBV30 to TRBJ1-6; TRBD1 is a possible D gene (6 bases). V was pared by 7 bases and J by 8 bases, with 12 bases between. This CDR3 has 12 amino acids. Germline V gives CDR1 GTSNPN, CDR2 SVGIG (reference sequence). CDR3 coding DNA: TGTGCCTCTGGGGGGCAAGATTCACCCCTCCACTTT. This sequence encodes CASGGQDSPLHF.

The genes are TRBV10-3 and TRBJ1-2; 8 bases line up with TRBD1. Germline values: CDR1 ENHRY, CDR2 SYGVKD. The junction had 7 bases not matched to a gene; V was cut back by 10 bases and J by 6 bases. The CDR3 is made up of 12 amino acids. In DNA form, the CDR3 reads TGTGCCACCAATGGACAGGGCAATGGCTACACCTTC. Its protein product is CATNGQGNGYTF.

J is TRBJ2-7 and V is TRBV19; the D gene is possibly TRBD1 (6 bases). Germline assignment: CDR1 LNHDA and CDR2 SQIVND (reference sequence). The CDR3 length is 16 residues. The germline V and J ends were trimmed by 0 bases and 2 bases, with 14 bases remaining between them. CDR3 sequence (DNA): TGTGCCAGTAGTATAGATTTCGGGACAACTACCTACGAGCAGTACTTC. Its protein is CASSIDFGTTTYEQYF.

The rearrangement uses TRBV7-9 and TRBJ2-7; 8 bases are a match to TRBD2. The V segment lost 4 bases and the J segment 0 bases; nucleotides outside the gene matches: 5. Germline lookup yields CDR1 SEHNR and CDR2 FQNEAQ (reference sequence). There are 15 residues in the CDR3. This chain's CDR3 is CASSSLGLDSYEQYF. In DNA, the CDR3 is TGTGCCAGCAGCTCATTGGGACTAGACTCCTACGAGCAGTACTTC. Using reference TRBV7-9 and TRBJ2-7 for the parts outside the CDR3, the full variable domain is DTGVSQNPRHKITKRGQNVTFRCDPISEHNRLYWYRQTLGQGPEFLTYFQNEAQLEKSRLLSDRFSAERPKGSFSTLEIQRTEQGDSAMYLCASSSLGLDSYEQYFGPGTRLTVT.

The chain uses TRBV5-5 and TRBJ2-2; TRBD1 matches 8 bases. Trimming took 1 base from V and 3 from J; bases not matched to a gene: 5. The CDR3 has 16 amino acids. CDR1 and CDR2 from the germline V gene are SGHKS and YYEKEE (reference sequence). The CDR3 loop is CASSLLLGQDTGELFF. The CDR3 coding sequence is TGTGCCAGCAGCTTGCTCCTGGGACAGGACACCGGGGAGCTGTTTTTT. Supplemented by reference TRBV5-5 and TRBJ2-2, the full variable domain reads DAGVTQSPTHLIKTRGQQVTLRCSPISGHKSVSWYQQVLGQGPQFIFQYYEKEERGRGNFPDRFSARQFPNYSSELNVNALLLGDSALYLCASSLLLGQDTGELFFGEGSRLTVL.

The rearrangement joins TRBV19 to TRBJ2-5; TRBD2 matches 9 bases. From germline, CDR1 is LNHDA and CDR2 SQIVND (reference sequence). With V trimmed by 3 bases and J by 2 bases, 4 bases remained unmatched. CDR3 length: 15 residues. The CDR3 bases are TGTGCCAGTAGTATTACTAGCGGGCTACAAGAGACCCAGTACTTC. Translation: CASSITSGLQETQYF.

The chain recombines TRBV30 with TRBJ1-2; D is uncertain. V dropped 2 bases and J dropped 6 bases, with 13 bases sitting between them. CDR3 length: 13 residues. Germline lookup yields CDR1 GTSNPN and CDR2 SVGIG (reference sequence). CDR3 bases: TGTGCCTGGAGTTACAGTGTTCCGGATGGCTACACCTTC. It yields the protein CAWSYSVPDGYTF.